A selection of T cell receptor beta chains follows, all from one sample in a study of response to subunit inactivated influenza vaccine. MiXCR, applied by TCRdb to the RT-PCR reads, yields one record per CDR3 protein. In the table there are under 200,000 distinct CDR3 sequences, around 9.9% of which are singletons. Here the sequenced sample was non-naive T cells sorted from PBMCs, taken roughly 6 weeks after vaccination. These receptors were obtained from a middle-aged man who received an inactivated influenza vaccine. CDR3s include the opening cysteine and the closing phenylalanine or tryptophan. D genes are given only for firm matches. The size field is filled for only some rows; it gives once, few, many or a size class.

clone_size j_call v_call d_call cdr3_nt cdr3_aa
NA TRBJ2-1 TRBV20-1 NA TGCAGTGCTAGATTCTTCGATGAGCAGTTCTTC CSARFFDEQFF
NA TRBJ1-1 TRBV11-3 TRBD1 TGTGCCAGCAGCCCAGGGGGGGGCTCGAGCACTGAAGCTTTCTTT CASSPGGGSSTEAFF
few TRBJ2-3 TRBV7-2 NA TGTGCCAGCAGCCCCGACCTTATTGGGGCCGGCACAGATACGCAGTATTTT CASSPDLIGAGTDTQYF
few TRBJ2-1 TRBV14 NA TGTGCCAGCAGCCAAGATCGGCAGAGGGGCCCCTACAATGAGCAGTTCTTC CASSQDRQRGPYNEQFF
NA TRBJ2-1 TRBV9 TRBD2 TGTGCCAGCAGCGTACTTGGACTAGCGGGCTACAATGAGCAGTTCTTC CASSVLGLAGYNEQFF
NA TRBJ1-2 TRBV15 NA TGTGCCACCAGCAATGGGGGCGGACTTAGCTATGGCTACACCTTC CATSNGGGLSYGYTF
few TRBJ2-1 TRBV7-2 TRBD2 TGTGCCAGCAGCTTTAGCGGGGGGGACTCTTACAATGAGCAGTTCTTC CASSFSGGDSYNEQFF
many TRBJ1-5 TRBV12-3/TRBV12-4 NA TGTGCCAGCAGTCCGGACCCTAACTCCAATCAGCCCCAGCATTTT CASSPDPNSNQPQHF
NA TRBJ1-2 TRBV7-2 TRBD1 TGTGCCAGCAGATTGGACAGGTTGAATGGCTACACCTTC CASRLDRLNGYTF
many TRBJ2-3 TRBV6-6 NA TGTGCCAGCAGCGCAATCACAGATACGCAGTATTTT CASSAITDTQYF
many TRBJ2-1 TRBV3-1 NA TGTGCCAGCAGCCAAGATGGGGTCATGTACGGGCGAAGCTCCTACAATGAGCAGTTCTTC CASSQDGVMYGRSSYNEQFF
many TRBJ2-1 TRBV5-1 TRBD2 TGCGCCAGCAGCTTGGTGCCTAGCGGGGGGTCCAACAATGAGCAGTTCTTC CASSLVPSGGSNNEQFF
NA TRBJ2-1 TRBV11-3 NA TGTGCCAGCAGTTCGGGGAGCTACAATGAGCAGTTCTTC CASSSGSYNEQFF
NA TRBJ2-2 TRBV18 TRBD1 TGTGCCAGCTCACTTCGGACAGGGGACACCGGGGAGCTGTTTTTT CASSLRTGDTGELFF
many TRBJ1-6 TRBV20-1 NA TGCAGTGCTACCTCGGCAGGGGAGGTCAGGAATTCACCCCTCCACTTT CSATSAGEVRNSPLHF
NA TRBJ2-1 TRBV5-1 TRBD2 TGCGCCACCAAGATGGCTAGCGGGAGTTCCTACAATGAGCAGTTCTTC CATKMASGSSYNEQFF
NA TRBJ1-1 TRBV18 NA TGTGCCAGCTCACCGCAGGGGTGGGAGGACACTGAAGCTTTCTTT CASSPQGWEDTEAFF
few TRBJ2-7 TRBV6-5 TRBD1 TGTGCCAGCAGTTACTTACGACAGGGCTACGAGCAGTACTTC CASSYLRQGYEQYF
many TRBJ1-4 TRBV29-1 TRBD1 TGCAGCGCCAGGACAGGGTTAGACGAAAAACTGTTTTTT CSARTGLDEKLFF
NA TRBJ2-1 TRBV2 NA TGTGCCAGCACCATGTCCGGCAATGAGCAGTTCTTC CASTMSGNEQFF
many TRBJ1-2 TRBV29-1 NA TGCAGCGTTAGCAGCTTCTATGGCTACACCTTC CSVSSFYGYTF
few TRBJ1-2 TRBV12-3/TRBV12-4 NA TGTGCCAGCAGTTCCCACAAGATTGCGTATGGCTACACCTTC CASSSHKIAYGYTF
many TRBJ2-3 TRBV5-1 TRBD2 TGCGCCAGCACCTGGGGACTAGCGGGTTCCATTGGAGATACGCAGTATTTT CASTWGLAGSIGDTQYF
many TRBJ2-7 TRBV7-2 TRBD2 TGTGCCAGCCAGCGGGAGCCTCCCTACGAGCAGTACTTC CASQREPPYEQYF
few TRBJ2-7 TRBV28 TRBD1 TGTGCCAGCAGCCTCGGGACAGTTCGAGACGAGCAGTACTTC CASSLGTVRDEQYF
NA TRBJ2-1 TRBV4-3 NA TGCGCCAGCAGCCATCAGACAGTCAATGAGCAGTTCTTC CASSHQTVNEQFF
NA TRBJ2-7 TRBV20-1 TRBD2 TGCAGCGGACTAGCGGGAGTCGAGCAGTACTTC CSGLAGVEQYF
few TRBJ2-2 TRBV21-1 NA TGTGCCAGCAGCAAATCGTGGGGCGGGACGGCCACCGGGGAGCTGTTTTTT CASSKSWGGTATGELFF
NA TRBJ2-7 TRBV20-1 TRBD1 TGCAGTCCCCTGAAGGAGACAGGGTTTAACGAGCAGTACTTC CSPLKETGFNEQYF
few TRBJ1-5 TRBV20-1 TRBD1 TGCAGTGCCGGGACAGGGGGCAGTCAGCCCCAGCATTTT CSAGTGGSQPQHF
few TRBJ1-2 TRBV12-3/TRBV12-4 TRBD1 TGTGCCAGCAACCTGTTTCAGGGGGATGGCTACACCTTC CASNLFQGDGYTF
NA TRBJ1-3 TRBV18 NA TGTGCCAGCTCACCATTATCGGGGGCCGGAAACACCATATATTTT CASSPLSGAGNTIYF